This TCR beta chain was sequenced for a study of T-cell memory formation after mild COVID-19. Study results and limitations: Confirmation was lacking for SARS-CoV-2 specificity of second-wave clones that peaked on day 37.

The germline CDR1 and CDR2 sequences are MNHEY and SVGAGI. The germline V and J ends were trimmed by 6 bases and 0 bases, with 12 bases remaining between them. This CDR3 contains 15 residues. TCRdb used MiXCR to reprocess the 5' RACE reads, holding one entry per CDR3 protein. The top ten hold approximately 25% of the sample, which has fewer than 50,000 distinct CDR3 sequences, 9.5% to 15% seen once. Details on this clonotype: Its antigen is still unknown.

The sequence came from a man younger than 35 who had mild COVID-19 (a few samples of this study predate the infection). Cell type and time point are not known. The chain is built from TRBV6-5 and TRBJ1-3; no reliable D call. Sequenced material: PBMCs or a T cell subset sorted from them (not recorded which). The CDR3 here is CASSRRGDSGNTIYF. CDR3 nucleotides: TGTGCCAGCAGCAGACGCGGGGACTCTGGAAACACCATATATTTT.